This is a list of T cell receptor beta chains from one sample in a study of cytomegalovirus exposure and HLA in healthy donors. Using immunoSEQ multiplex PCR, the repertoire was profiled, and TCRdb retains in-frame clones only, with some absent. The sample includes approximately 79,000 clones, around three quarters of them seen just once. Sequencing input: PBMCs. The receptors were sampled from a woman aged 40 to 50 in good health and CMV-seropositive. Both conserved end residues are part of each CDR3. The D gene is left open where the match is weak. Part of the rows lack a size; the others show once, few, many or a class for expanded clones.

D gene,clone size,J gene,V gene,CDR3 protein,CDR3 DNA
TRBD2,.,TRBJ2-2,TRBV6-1,CASRREGNTGELFF,TGTGCCAGCAGGCGGGAGGGGAACACCGGGGAGCTGTTTTTT
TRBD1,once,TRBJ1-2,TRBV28,CASSLTGGDYGYTF,TGTGCCAGCAGTTTAACAGGGGGCGACTATGGCTACACCTTC
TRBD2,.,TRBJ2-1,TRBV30,CAWRRGLTSGRTSYNEQFF,TGTGCCTGGAGGAGGGGGCTAACTAGCGGGAGGACCTCCTACAATGAGCAGTTCTTC
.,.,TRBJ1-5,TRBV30,CAWSQGNNQPQHF,TGTGCCTGGAGCCAGGGGAACAATCAGCCCCAGCATTTT
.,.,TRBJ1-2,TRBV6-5,CASSYSGARQGYTF,TGTGCCAGCAGTTACTCAGGGGCCCGGCAGGGCTACACCTTC
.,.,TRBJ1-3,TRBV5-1,CASRSIASGNTIYF,TGCGCCAGCAGGTCGATAGCCTCTGGAAACACCATATATTTT
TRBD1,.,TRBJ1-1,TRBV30,CAWSALRQGSGLSTEAFF,TGTGCCTGGAGTGCCTTAAGACAGGGATCGGGGTTAAGCACTGAAGCTTTCTTT
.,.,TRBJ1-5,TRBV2,CASSAPLNSNQPQHF,TGTGCCAGCAGTGCCCCCCTAAATAGCAATCAGCCCCAGCATTTT
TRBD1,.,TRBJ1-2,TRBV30,CAWSVLSRGSNYGYTF,TGTGCCTGGAGTGTACTCTCCAGGGGGTCTAACTATGGCTACACCTTC
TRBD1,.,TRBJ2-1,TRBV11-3,CASSLGGQGRNEQFF,TGTGCCAGCAGCTTAGGGGGACAGGGGAGGAATGAGCAGTTCTTC
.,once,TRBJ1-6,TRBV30,CACSGTNNSPLHF,TGTGCCTGTAGCGGGACAAATAATTCACCCCTCCACTTT
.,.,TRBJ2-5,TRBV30,CAWSGRSDSNEETQYF,TGTGCCTGGAGTGGAAGATCGGACTCCAACGAAGAGACCCAGTACTTC
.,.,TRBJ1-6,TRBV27,CASSPPGSPLHF,TGTGCCAGCAGTCCCCCGGGTTCACCCCTCCACTTT
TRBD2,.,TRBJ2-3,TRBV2,CASSVSGTSGGGTQYF,TGTGCCAGCAGTGTATCGGGGACTAGCGGGGGAGGTACGCAGTATTTT
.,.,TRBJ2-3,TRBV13,CASSLQDTQYF,TGTGCCAGCAGCTTACAGGATACGCAGTATTTT
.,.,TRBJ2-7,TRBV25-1,CASSRVYEQYF,TGTGCCAGCTCCCGGGTCTACGAGCAGTACTTC
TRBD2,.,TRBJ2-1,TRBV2,CASSERLAGGNEQFF,TGTGCCAGCAGTGAACGGCTAGCGGGAGGGAATGAGCAGTTCTTC
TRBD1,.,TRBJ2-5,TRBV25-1,CASIGRQGVETQYF,TGTGCCAGCATCGGAAGACAGGGTGTGGAGACCCAGTACTTC
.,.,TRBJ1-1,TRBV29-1,CSVGGHQVTEAFF,TGCAGCGTTGGGGGACACCAGGTTACTGAAGCTTTCTTT
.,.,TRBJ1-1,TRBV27,CASSLRLNTEAFF,TGTGCCAGCAGTTTACGTCTGAACACTGAAGCTTTCTTT
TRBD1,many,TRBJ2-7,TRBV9,CASSEGQGVSYEQYF,TGTGCCAGCAGCGAGGGACAGGGGGTGTCGTACGAGCAGTACTTC
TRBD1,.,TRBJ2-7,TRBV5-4,CASSSDPTGVSYEQYF,TGTGCCAGCAGCTCCGACCCGACAGGGGTCTCCTACGAGCAGTACTTC
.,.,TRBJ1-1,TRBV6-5,CASSPDRLNTEAFF,TGTGCCAGCAGTCCGGACAGACTAAACACTGAAGCTTTCTTT
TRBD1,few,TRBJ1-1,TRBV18,CASSPRFVGTGVNTEAFF,TGTGCCAGCTCACCACGGTTTGTTGGGACAGGGGTTAACACTGAAGCTTTCTTT
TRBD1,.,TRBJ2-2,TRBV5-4,CASSPRQGNTGELFF,TGTGCCAGCAGCCCTAGACAGGGAAACACCGGGGAGCTGTTTTTT
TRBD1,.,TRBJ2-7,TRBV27,CASSMGPGQGTYEQYF,TGTGCCAGCAGTATGGGGCCGGGACAGGGTACCTACGAGCAGTACTTC
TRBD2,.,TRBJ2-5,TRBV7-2,CASSPGLGETQYF,TGTGCCAGCAGCCCGGGACTAGGGGAGACCCAGTACTTC
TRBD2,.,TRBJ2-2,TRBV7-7,CASSPSGGDTGELFF,TGTGCCAGCAGCCCTAGCGGGGGGGACACCGGGGAGCTGTTTTTT
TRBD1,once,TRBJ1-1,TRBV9,CASSVDLTGGVVTEAFF,TGTGCCAGCAGCGTAGACTTGACAGGGGGGGTAGTCACTGAAGCTTTCTTT
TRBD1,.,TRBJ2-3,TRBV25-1,CASSDPTGGGTDTQYF,TGTGCCAGCAGTGACCCAACAGGGGGTGGCACAGATACGCAGTATTTT
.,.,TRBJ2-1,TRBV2,CASSAGGTNHEQFF,TGTGCCAGCAGTGCGGGGGGCACTAACCATGAGCAGTTCTTC
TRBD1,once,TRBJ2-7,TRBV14,CASSQGTGVFYEQYF,TGTGCCAGCAGCCAAGGCACAGGGGTATTTTACGAGCAGTACTTC
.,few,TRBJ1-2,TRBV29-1,CTSAGAEGYTF,TGCACCTCTGCGGGGGCGGAAGGCTACACCTTC
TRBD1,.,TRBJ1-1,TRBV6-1,CASKRTGTGPPEAFF,TGTGCCAGCAAAAGGACGGGGACAGGCCCCCCTGAAGCTTTCTTT
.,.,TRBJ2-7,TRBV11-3,CASSYSGPYEQYF,TGTGCCAGCAGTTATTCAGGTCCCTACGAGCAGTACTTC
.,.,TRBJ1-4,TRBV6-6,CASSYLDSNEKLFF,TGTGCCAGCAGTTACTTGGACAGTAATGAAAAACTGTTTTTT
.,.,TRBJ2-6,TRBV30,CAWSNRRATYGANVLTF,TGTGCCTGGAGTAACCGGAGAGCCACTTACGGGGCCAACGTCCTGACTTTC
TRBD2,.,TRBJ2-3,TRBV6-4,CASSDSSRQGLAGVSDTQYF,TGTGCCAGCAGTGACTCTAGCCGACAGGGACTAGCGGGAGTGTCAGATACGCAGTATTTT
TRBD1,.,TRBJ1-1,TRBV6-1,CASSGDRGRGNTEAFF,TGTGCCAGCAGTGGGGACAGGGGGCGCGGGAACACTGAAGCTTTCTTT
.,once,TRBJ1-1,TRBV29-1,CSAGRNTKAFF,TGCAGCGCCGGAAGGAACACTAAAGCTTTCTTT
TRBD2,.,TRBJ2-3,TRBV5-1,CASSSSGGATDTQYF,TGCGCCAGCAGTTCTAGCGGGGGGGCCACAGATACGCAGTATTTT
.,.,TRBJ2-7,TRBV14,CASSKGLGREQYF,TGTGCCAGCAGCAAGGGGTTGGGGCGCGAGCAGTACTTC
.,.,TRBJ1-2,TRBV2,CASSKDSPYGYTF,TGTGCCAGCAGTAAAGACAGTCCCTATGGCTACACCTTC
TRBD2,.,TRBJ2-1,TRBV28,CASWQAGNNEQFF,TGTGCCAGTTGGCAAGCGGGAAACAATGAGCAGTTCTTC
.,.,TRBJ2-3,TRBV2,CASMRGTDTQYF,TGTGCCAGCATGCGGGGCACAGATACGCAGTATTTT
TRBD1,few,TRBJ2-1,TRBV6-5,CASSRTGLGNEQFF,TGTGCCAGCAGTCGGACAGGGTTGGGCAATGAGCAGTTCTTC
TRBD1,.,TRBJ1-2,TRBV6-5,CASSRDRERYGYTF,TGTGCCAGCAGTAGGGACAGGGAGAGATATGGCTACACCTTC
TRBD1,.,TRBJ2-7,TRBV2,CASRDTGEYEQYF,TGTGCCAGCAGGGATACAGGGGAATACGAGCAGTACTTC
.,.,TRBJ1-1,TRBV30,CAWSVSVGGRRLPDAFF,TGTGCCTGGAGTGTATCGGTAGGGGGACGGAGACTCCCCGACGCTTTCTTT
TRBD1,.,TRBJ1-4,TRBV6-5,CASSKTGGVGEKLFF,TGTGCCAGCAGTAAAACAGGGGGCGTGGGTGAAAAACTGTTTTTT
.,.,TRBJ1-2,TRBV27,CASSFGGAHGYTF,TGTGCCAGCAGTTTCGGGGGAGCCCATGGCTACACCTTC
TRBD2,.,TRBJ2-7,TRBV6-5,CASSLSSGRGNEQYF,TGTGCCAGCAGTCTTTCTAGCGGGAGGGGGAATGAGCAGTACTTC